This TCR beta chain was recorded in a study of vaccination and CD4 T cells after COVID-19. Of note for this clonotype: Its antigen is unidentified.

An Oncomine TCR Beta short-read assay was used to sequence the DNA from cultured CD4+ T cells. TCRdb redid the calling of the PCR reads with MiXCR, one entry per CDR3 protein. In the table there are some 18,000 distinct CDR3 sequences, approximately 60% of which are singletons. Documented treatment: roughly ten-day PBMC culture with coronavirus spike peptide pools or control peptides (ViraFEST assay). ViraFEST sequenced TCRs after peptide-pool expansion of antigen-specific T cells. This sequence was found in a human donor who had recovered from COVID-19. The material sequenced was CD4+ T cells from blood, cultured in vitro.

This chain's CDR3 is CASSFQGGQGTYEQYF. The CDR3 DNA is TGTGCCAGCAGCTTCCAGGGGGGACAGGGAACCTACGAGCAGTACTTC. V is TRBV7-3 and J is TRBJ2-7; 9 nucleotides align to TRBD1. In germline, CDR1 is SGHTA, CDR2 FQGTGA. CDR3 size: 16 residues. The V and J ends lost 3 bases and 2 bases, in that order; junction bases with no gene match: 8.